These T cell receptor beta chains were read from a single sample in a study of response to subunit inactivated influenza vaccine. TCRdb re-derived calls from the RT-PCR reads in MiXCR, one entry per CDR3 protein. The sample lists roughly 520,000 distinct CDR3 sequences, about 25% occurring once. The source material was CD4+ T cells sorted from PBMCs, sampled roughly 5 days after vaccination. Source of these receptors: a man aged 45-65 years who received an inactivated influenza vaccine. Each CDR3 is given without its conserved first and last residue. Each record gives: V gene, J gene, CDR3 protein.

>TRBV28|TRBJ2-2
ASRQSGVISGELF
>TRBV10-3|TRBJ1-1
AISRGQGDTEAF
>TRBV7-2|TRBJ1-2
ASSQAGFYGYT
>TRBV2|TRBJ2-5
ASSDLERKETQY
>TRBV20-1|TRBJ2-5
SATDRVQETQY
>TRBV12-3/TRBV12-4|TRBJ2-2
ASSLGTGRSTGELF
>TRBV10-3|TRBJ2-2
AISASGTFANTGELF
>TRBV6-2/TRBV6-3|TRBJ1-2
ASTSGWRRQNYGYT
>TRBV5-1|TRBJ2-5
ASSLAPDRQGTQY
>TRBV7-2|TRBJ1-5
ASSLVVNQPQH
>TRBV11-1|TRBJ2-1
ASSGRFGLGGRSYNEQF
>TRBV7-9|TRBJ2-7
ASSLTPSGRDEQY
>TRBV25-1|TRBJ2-5
ASSKASVQETQY
>TRBV6-1|TRBJ1-1
ASSEASDRGLMNTEAF
>TRBV6-1|TRBJ2-5
ASTAGQPQETQY
>TRBV4-1|TRBJ2-5
ASSQGDRFQETQY
>TRBV2|TRBJ2-7
ASVRDRGSEQY
>TRBV12-3/TRBV12-4|TRBJ2-5
ASSFSGETQY